The table lists the clone carrying this T cell receptor (beta chain) with a few counts. As yet, its antigen is unknown. MiXCR was run by TCRdb on the 5' RACE reads, yielding one entry per CDR3 protein. The sample shows about 350,000 distinct CDR3 sequences, around 13% of them seen only once. This entry is derived from a study of T-cell memory formation after mild COVID-19. Study results and caveats: Pre-infection memory held some responding clones, suggesting pre-existing cross-reactive T cells responded. Clones contracting day 15 to 85 were balanced CD4/CD8; later expanders leaned CD4+.

The V gene's germline CDR1 is ENHRY and CDR2 SYGVKD. Losses at the gene ends were 10 bases for V and 2 bases for J; bases not matched to a gene: 8. This CDR3 has 14 residues. The sequence was collected from a man younger than 30 who had mild COVID-19 (a few samples of this study predate the infection). Cell type and time point are not known. The chain employs TRBV10-3 and TRBJ2-3, with TRBD2 matching over 8 bases. Material for sequencing was PBMCs or a T cell subset sorted from them (not recorded which). DNA of the CDR3: TGTGCCACCCTTAGCGGGGCCCTCACAGATACGCAGTATTTT. Amino acids: CATLSGALTDTQYF.